The present entry profiles one TCR beta chain with its context. Its antigen is currently unknown. 5'RACE with constant-segment primers built TCRalpha and TCRbeta cDNA libraries with UMIs. TCRdb analysed the 5' RACE reads with MiXCR anew, one entry per CDR3 protein. This sample carries about 190,000 distinct CDR3 sequences, 20% to 25% of them seen once, and the ten largest clones take 20% to 25%. V lost 3 bases, J lost 1 base, and 9 bases lay in between. This CDR3 is 13 amino acids long. Germline loops: CDR1 DFQATT, CDR2 SNEGSKA (reference sequence). The sample belongs to a study of T-cell memory formation after mild COVID-19. About the study: TCR clusters largely stayed donor specific. Overall study findings and caveats: Memory cells collected pre-infection included some clones that later responded, suggesting cross-reactive memory joined.

The material sequenced was PBMCs or a T cell subset sorted from them (not recorded which). The rearrangement joins TRBV20-1 to TRBJ1-1; D remains unclear. The source of this sequence is an adult woman who had mild COVID-19 (a few samples of this study predate the infection). Cell type and time point are not known. This CDR3 is CSASQGWNTEAFF. DNA of the CDR3: TGCAGTGCTAGCCAAGGGTGGAACACTGAAGCTTTCTTT.